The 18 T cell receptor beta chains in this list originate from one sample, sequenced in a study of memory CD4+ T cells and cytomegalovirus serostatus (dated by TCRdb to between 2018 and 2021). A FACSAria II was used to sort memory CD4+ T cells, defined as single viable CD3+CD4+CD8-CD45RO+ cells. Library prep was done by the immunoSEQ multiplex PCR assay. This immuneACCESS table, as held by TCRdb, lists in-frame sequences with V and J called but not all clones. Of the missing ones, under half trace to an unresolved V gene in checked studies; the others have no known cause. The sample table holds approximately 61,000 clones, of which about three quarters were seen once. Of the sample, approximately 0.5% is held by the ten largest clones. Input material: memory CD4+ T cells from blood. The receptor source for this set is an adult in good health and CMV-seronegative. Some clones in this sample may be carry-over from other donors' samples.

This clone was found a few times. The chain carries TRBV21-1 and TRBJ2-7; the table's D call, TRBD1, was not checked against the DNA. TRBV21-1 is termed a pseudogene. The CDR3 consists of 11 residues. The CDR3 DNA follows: TGTGCCAGCAGCAACAGGCACCCCGGGTACTTC. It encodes CASSNRHPGYF.

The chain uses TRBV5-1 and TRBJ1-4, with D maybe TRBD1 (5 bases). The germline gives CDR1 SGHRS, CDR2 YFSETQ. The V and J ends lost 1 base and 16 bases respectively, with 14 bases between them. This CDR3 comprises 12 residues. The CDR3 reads CASSLNGDRGFF. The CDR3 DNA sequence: TGCGCCAGCAGCTTGAACGGAGACAGAGGGTTTTTT.

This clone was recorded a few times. In DNA, the CDR3 is TGTGCCTGGAGCCGAAGGGTAGGGAACACTGAAGCTTTCTTT. Protein sequence: CAWSRRVGNTEAFF. The rearrangement joins TRBV30 to TRBJ1-1; D is unclear. CDR3 size: 14 residues. The germline V gene encodes CDR1 GTSNPN and CDR2 SVGIG (reference sequence). Deletions cut 3 bases from V and 1 base from J, with 12 bases between.

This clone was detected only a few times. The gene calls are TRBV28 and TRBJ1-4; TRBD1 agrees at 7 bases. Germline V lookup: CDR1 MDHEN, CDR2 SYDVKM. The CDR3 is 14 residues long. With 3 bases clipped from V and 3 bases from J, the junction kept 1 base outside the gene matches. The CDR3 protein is CASSFGTANEKLFF. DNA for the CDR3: TGTGCCAGCAGTTTCGGGACAGCTAATGAAAAACTGTTTTTT.

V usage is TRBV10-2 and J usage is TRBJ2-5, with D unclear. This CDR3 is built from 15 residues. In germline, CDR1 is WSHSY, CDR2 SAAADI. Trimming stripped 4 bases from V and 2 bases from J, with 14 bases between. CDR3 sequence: CASSVSLVAQETQYF. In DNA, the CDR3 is TGCGCCAGCAGTGTGTCTCTAGTAGCTCAAGAGACCCAGTACTTC.

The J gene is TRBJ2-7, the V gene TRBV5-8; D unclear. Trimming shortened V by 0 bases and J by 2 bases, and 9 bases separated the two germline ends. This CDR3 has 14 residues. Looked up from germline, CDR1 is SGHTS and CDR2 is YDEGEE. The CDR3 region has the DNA TGTGCCAGCAGCTTGGGAGGCCTAACCTACGAGCAGTACTTC. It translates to CASSLGGLTYEQYF.

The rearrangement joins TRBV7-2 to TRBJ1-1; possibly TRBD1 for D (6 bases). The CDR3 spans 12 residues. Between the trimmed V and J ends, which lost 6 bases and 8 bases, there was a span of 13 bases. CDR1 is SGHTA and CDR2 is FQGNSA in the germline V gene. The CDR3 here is CASRRQEEEAFF. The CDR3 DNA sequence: TGTGCCAGCAGACGACAGGAAGAGGAAGCTTTCTTT.

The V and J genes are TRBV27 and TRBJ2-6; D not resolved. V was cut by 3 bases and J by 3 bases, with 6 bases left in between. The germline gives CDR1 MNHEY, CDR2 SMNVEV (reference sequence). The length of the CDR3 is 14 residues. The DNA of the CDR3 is TGTGCCAGCAGTTTCACAAATGGGGCCAACGTCCTGACTTTC. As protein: CASSFTNGANVLTF. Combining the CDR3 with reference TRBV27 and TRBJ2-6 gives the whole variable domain EAQVTQNPRYLITVTGKKLTVTCSQNMNHEYMSWYRQDPGLGLRQIYYSMNVEVTDKGDVPEGYKVSRKEKRNFPLILESPSPNQTSLYFCASSFTNGANVLTFGAGSRLTVL.

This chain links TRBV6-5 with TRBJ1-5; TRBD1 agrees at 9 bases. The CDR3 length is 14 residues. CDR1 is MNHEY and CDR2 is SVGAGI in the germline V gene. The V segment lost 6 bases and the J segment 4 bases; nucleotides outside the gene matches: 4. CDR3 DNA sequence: TGTGCCAGCAGCGCCGGGACAGGGAATCAGCCCCAGCATTTT. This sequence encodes CASSAGTGNQPQHF.

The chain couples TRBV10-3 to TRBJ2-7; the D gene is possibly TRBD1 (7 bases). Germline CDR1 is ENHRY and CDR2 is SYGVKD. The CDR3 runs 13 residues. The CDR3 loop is CAVQGGDRDEQYF. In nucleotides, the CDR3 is TGTGCTGTCCAGGGGGGAGATAGGGACGAGCAGTACTTC.

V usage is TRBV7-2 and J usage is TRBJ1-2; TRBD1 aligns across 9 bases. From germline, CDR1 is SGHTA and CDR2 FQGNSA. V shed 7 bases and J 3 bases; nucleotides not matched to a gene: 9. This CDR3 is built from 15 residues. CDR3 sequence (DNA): TGTGCCAGCAACAGTCCCCGACAGGGGGACTATGGCTACACCTTC. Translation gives CASNSPRQGDYGYTF.

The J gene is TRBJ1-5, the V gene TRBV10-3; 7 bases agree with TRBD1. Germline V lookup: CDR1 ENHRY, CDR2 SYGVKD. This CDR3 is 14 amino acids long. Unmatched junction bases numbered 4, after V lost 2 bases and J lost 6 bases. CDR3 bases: TGTGCCATCAGTGAGGTACAGGGGAGTCAGCCCCAGCATTTT. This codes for CAISEVQGSQPQHF.

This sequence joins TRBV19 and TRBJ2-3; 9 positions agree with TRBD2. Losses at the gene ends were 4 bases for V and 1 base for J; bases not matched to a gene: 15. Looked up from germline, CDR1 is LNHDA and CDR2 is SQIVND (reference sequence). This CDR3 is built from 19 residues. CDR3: CASSTSWAGGPSGTDTQYF. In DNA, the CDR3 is TGTGCCAGTAGTACCTCTTGGGCGGGAGGGCCCTCTGGCACAGATACGCAGTATTTT.

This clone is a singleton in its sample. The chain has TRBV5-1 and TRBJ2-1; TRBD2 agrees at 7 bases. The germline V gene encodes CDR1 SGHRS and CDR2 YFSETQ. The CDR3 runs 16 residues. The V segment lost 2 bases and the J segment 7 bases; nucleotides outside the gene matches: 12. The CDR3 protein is CASSFLTSPGGNEQFF. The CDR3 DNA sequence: TGCGCCAGCAGCTTTCTGACTAGCCCCGGGGGGAATGAGCAGTTCTTC.

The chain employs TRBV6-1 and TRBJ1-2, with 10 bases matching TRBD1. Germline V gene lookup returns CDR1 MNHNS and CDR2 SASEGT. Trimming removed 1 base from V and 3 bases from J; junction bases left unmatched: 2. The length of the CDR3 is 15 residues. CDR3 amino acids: CASSEGGQGYYGYTF. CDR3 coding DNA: TGTGCCAGCAGTGAAGGGGGACAGGGGTACTATGGCTACACCTTC.

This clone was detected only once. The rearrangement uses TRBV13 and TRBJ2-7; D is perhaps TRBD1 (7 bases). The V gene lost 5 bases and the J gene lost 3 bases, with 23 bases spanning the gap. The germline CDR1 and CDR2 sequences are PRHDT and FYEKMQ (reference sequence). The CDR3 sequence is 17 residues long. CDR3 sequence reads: CASSRTGFGGAIYEQYF. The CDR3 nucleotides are TGTGCCAGCAGCAGGACAGGTTTCGGAGGGGCCATCTACGAGCAGTACTTC.

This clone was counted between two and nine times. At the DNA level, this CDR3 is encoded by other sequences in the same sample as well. The CDR3 nucleotides read TGTGCCATCAGTGATAGGAACACTGAAGCTTTCTTT. Encoded protein: CAISDRNTEAFF. This chain joins TRBV10-3 and TRBJ1-1; D is unresolved. Germline CDR1 reads ENHRY; CDR2 reads SYGVKD. Trimming took 3 bases from V and 1 from J, leaving 3 bases between them. The CDR3 covers 12 residues.

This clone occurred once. The CDR3 spells CASSPPGDNEQFF. The CDR3 nucleotides are TGTGCCAGCAGCCCCCCAGGGGACAATGAGCAGTTCTTC. The genes are TRBV21-1 and TRBJ2-1; TRBD1 is taken as the D call from the table, unchecked against the DNA. TRBV21-1 is a pseudogene locus. The CDR3 extends over 13 amino acids.